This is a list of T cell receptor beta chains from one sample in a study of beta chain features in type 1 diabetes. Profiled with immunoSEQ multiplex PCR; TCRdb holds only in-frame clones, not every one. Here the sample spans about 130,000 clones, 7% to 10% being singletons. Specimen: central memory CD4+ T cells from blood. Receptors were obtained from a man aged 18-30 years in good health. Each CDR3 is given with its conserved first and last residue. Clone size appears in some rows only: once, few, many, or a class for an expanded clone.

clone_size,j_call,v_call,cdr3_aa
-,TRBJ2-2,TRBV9,CASSALAGGDTGELFF
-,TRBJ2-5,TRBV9,CASSVGNSVYQETQYF
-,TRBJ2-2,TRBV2,CASNWAPGELFF
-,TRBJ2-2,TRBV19,CASSSTGQHTGELFF
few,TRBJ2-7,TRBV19,CASSINGVVQYF
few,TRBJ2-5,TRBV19,CASSSGQGYQETQYF
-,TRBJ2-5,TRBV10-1,CASSDGAGQETQYF
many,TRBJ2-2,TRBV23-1,CASSRAKSTGELFF
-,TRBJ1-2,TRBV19,CASRDRGVYGYTF
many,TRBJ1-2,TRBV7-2,CASSLRTYGYTF
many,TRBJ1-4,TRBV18,CASSNDRELFF
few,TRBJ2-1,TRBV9,CASSVGERGYNEQFF
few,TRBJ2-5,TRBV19,CASNPKRVQETQYF
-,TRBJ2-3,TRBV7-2,CASSLSGGADTQYF
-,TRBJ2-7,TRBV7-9,CASGTGRKGYEQYF
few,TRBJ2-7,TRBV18,CASSPSPSYEQYF
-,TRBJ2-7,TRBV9,CASSVGGTGGGGEQYF
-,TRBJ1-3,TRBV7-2,CASSFGGNTIYF
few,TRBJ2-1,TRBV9,CASSFSGGAWYNEQFF
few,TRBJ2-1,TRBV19,CASSMSSGLATRSSYNEQFF
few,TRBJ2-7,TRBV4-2,CASSQDEAGRGEQYF
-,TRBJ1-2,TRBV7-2,CASSLVAVGLYGYTF
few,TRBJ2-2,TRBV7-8,CASSLGDYYTGELFF
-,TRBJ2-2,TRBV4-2,CASSQGTSGNTGELFF
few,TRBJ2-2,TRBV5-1,CASSLGTDYTGELFF
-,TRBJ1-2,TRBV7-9,CASSLAPQGAGYGYTF
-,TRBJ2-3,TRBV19,CASSSRAGAFTDTQYF
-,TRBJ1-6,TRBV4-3,CASSQVWGQGGSPLHF
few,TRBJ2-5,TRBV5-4,CASSPRPGEMSETQYF
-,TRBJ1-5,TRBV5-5,CASTPGGGKFNQPQHF
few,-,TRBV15,CATSRDLSERGYEQYF
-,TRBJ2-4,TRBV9,CASSAGTSEIQNIQYF
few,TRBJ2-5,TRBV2,CASSYNQETQYF
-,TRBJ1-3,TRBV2,CASSGEISGNTIYF
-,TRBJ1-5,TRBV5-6,CASSFMVGNQPQHF
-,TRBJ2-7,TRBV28,CASSLRFYEQYF
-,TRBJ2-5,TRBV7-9,CASSLYSGGYQETQYF
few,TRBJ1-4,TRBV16,CASSQSGSGQYNEKLFF
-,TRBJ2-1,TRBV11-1,CASSRQGAIYNEQFF
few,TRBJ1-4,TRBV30,CAWNLGGADEKLFF
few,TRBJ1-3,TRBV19,CASSVSGLPGNTIYF
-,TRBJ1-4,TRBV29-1,CSVGTGGNEKLFF
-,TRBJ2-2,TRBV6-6,CASSLRQPGELFF
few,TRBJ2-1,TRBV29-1,CSAAGTSGPYNEQFF
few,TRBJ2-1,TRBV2,CASVGGASSYNEQFF
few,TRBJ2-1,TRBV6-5,CASSLQGRAAEQFF
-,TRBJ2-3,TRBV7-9,CASSLAAGGRTDTQYF
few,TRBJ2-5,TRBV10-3,CAISVGSGNQETQYF
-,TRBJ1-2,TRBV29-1,CSVGTTGNGYTF
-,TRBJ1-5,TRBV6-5,CASSYSSTGSNQPQHF
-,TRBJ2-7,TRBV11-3,CASTNRGGYEQYF
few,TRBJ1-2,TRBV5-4,CASSFLGQTANYGYTF
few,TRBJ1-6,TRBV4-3,CASSLGTGERNSPLHF
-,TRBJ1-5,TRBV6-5,CASRKGQGFGQPQHF
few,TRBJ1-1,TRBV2,CASSADRGLNTEAFF
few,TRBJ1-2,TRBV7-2,CASSLLSQGNYGYTF
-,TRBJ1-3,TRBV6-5,CASSFREGAGNTIYF
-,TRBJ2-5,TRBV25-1,CTTLADPETQYF
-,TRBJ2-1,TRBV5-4,CASSTTGEGDEQFF